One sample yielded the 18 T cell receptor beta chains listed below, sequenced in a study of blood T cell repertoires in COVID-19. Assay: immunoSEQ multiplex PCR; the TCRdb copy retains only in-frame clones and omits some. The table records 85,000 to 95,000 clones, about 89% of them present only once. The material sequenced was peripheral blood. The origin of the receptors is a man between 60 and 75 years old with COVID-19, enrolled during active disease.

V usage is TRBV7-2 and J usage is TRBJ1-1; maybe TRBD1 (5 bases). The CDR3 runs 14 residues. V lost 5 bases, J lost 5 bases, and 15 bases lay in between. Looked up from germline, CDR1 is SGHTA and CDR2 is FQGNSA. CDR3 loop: CASSPTGGETEAFF. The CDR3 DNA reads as TGTGCCAGCAGCCCTACAGGAGGGGAAACTGAAGCTTTCTTT.

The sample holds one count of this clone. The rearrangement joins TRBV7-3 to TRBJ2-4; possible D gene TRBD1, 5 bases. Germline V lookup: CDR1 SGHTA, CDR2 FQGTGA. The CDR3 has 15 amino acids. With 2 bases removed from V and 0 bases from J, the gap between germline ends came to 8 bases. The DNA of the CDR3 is TGTGCCAGCAGCTTAGACAGAGAAGCCAAAAACATTCAGTACTTC. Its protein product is CASSLDREAKNIQYF.

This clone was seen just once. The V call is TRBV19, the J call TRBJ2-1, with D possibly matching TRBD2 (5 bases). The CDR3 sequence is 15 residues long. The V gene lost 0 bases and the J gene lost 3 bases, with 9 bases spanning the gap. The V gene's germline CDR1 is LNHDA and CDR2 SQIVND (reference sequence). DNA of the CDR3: TGTGCCAGTAGTATAGATGAGGGAGTCTACAATGAGCAGTTCTTC. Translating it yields CASSIDEGVYNEQFF. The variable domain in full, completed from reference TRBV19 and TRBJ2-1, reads DGGITQSPKYLFRKEGQNVTLSCEQNLNHDAMYWYRQDPGQGLRLIYYSQIVNDFQKGDIAEGYSVSREKKESFPLTVTSAQKNPTAFYLCASSIDEGVYNEQFFGPGTRLTVL.

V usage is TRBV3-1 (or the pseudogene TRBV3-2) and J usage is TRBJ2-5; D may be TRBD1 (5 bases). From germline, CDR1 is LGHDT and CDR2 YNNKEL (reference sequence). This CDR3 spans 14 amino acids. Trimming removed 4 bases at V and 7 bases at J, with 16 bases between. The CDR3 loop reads CASSPAARRGTQYF. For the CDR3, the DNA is TGTGCCAGCAGCCCAGCAGCCAGAAGGGGGACCCAGTACTTC.

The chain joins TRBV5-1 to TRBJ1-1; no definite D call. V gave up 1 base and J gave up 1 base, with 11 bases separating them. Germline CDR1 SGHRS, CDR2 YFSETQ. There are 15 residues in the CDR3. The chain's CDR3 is CASSLMEVSNTEAFF. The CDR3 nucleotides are TGCGCCAGCAGCTTGATGGAGGTGTCGAACACTGAAGCTTTCTTT.

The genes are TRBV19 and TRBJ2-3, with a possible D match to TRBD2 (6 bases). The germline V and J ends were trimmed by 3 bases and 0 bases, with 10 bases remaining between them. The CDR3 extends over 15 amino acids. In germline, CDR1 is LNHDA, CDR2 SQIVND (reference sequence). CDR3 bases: TGTGCCAGTAGTATTTCTAGCGTGAGCACAGATACGCAGTATTTT. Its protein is CASSISSVSTDTQYF.

CDR3 bases: TGTGCAAGTCGCTTAGCGTGCGGGAGGCCAGCCCGTACAGATACGCAGTATTTT. Residues: CASRLACGRPARTDTQYF. The chain links TRBV12-2 to TRBJ2-3; the D call in the table, TRBD2, was not verified against the DNA. TRBV12-2 is a listed pseudogene. This CDR3 region has 18 residues.

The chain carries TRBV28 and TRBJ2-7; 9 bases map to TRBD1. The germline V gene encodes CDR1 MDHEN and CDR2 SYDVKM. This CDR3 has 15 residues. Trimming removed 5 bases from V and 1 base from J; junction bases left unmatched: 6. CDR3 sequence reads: CASSGTGIGSYEQYF. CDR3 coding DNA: TGTGCCAGCAGTGGGACAGGGATTGGTTCCTACGAGCAGTACTTC.

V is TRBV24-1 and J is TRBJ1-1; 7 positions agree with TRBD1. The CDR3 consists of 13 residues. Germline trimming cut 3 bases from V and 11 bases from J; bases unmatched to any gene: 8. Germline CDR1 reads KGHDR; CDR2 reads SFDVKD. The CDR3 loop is CATSDPDREEAFF. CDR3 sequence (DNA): TGTGCCACCAGTGATCCCGACAGGGAGGAGGCTTTCTTT.

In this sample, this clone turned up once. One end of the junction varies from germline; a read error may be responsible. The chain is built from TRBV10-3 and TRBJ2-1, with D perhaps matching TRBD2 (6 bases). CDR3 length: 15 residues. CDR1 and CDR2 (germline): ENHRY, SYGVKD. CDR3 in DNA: TGTGCCATCAGTGCGGCCCCGACTAGTGACTATGATCATATCTTC. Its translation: CAISAAPTSDYDHIF.

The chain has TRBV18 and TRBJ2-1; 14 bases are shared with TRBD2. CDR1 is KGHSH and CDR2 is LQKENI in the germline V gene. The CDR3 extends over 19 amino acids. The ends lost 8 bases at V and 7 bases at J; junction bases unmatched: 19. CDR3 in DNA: TGTGCCAGCGCCACTAGGGCGGGACTAGCGGGAGAGCGGGAAAATGAGCAGTTCTTC. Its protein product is CASATRAGLAGERENEQFF.

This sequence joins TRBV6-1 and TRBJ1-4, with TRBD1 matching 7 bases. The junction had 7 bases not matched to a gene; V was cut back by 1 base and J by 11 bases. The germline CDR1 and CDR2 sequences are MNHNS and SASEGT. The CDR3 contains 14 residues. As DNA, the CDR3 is TGTGCCAGCAGTGAAGACAGGGGAAACAGGAAACTGTTTTTT. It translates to CASSEDRGNRKLFF.

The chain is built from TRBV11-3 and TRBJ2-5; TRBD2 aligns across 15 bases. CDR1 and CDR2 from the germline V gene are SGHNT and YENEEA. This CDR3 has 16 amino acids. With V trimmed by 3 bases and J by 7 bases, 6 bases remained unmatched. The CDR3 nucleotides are TGTGCCAGCAGCTTGGGACTAGCGGGAGGCCGGGGGACCCAGTACTTC. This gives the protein CASSLGLAGGRGTQYF.

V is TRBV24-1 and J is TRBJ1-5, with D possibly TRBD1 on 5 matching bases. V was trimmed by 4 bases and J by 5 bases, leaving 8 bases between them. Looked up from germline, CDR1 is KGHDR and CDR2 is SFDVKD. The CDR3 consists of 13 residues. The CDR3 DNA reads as TGTGCCACCAGTGACAGGGAGGATCAGCCCCAGCATTTT. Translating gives CATSDREDQPQHF.

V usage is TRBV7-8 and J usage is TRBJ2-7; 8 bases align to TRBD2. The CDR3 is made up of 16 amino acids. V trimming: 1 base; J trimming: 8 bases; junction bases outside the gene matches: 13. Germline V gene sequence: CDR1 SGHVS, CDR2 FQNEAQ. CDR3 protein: CASSLVGSGGPDKQYF. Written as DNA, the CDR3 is TGTGCCAGCAGCTTAGTAGGGTCGGGAGGGCCTGATAAGCAGTACTTC.

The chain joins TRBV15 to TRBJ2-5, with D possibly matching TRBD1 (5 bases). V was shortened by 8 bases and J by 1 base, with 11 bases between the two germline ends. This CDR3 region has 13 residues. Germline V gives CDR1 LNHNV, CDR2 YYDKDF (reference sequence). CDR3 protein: CATATDSQETQYF. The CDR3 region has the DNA TGTGCCACCGCTACAGACAGCCAAGAGACCCAGTACTTC.

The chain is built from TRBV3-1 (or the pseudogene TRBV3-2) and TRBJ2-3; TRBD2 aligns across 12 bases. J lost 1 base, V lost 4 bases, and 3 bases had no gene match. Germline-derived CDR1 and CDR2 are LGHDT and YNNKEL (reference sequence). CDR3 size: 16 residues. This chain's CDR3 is CASSLGLAGGTDTQYF. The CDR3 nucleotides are TGTGCCAGCAGCCTGGGACTAGCGGGTGGCACAGATACGCAGTATTTT.

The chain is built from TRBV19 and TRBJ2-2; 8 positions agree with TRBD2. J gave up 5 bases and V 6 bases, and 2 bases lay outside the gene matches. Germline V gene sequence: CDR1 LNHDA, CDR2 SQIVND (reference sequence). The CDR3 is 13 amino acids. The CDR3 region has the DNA TGTGCCAGTAGCCGGGGGGGAACCGGGGAGCTGTTTTTT. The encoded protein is CASSRGGTGELFF.